This T cell receptor (beta chain) stems from a study of T cell repertoires in cytomegalovirus infection. Study in general: Public TCR beta signature analysis indicated the presence of both CMV infection and matching HLA type. Study-wide findings and caveats: Carriers of CMV plus the relevant HLA were identified by cumulative public TCR beta family frequency. Dominating the ex vivo response were HLA-C-restricted CMV-specific TCR beta clonotypes.

This clonotype occurred many times. Its antigen is not identified. TCRdb recomputed calls from the reads with MiXCR, one row per CDR3 protein. The data contain about 740,000 distinct CDR3 sequences, less than 40% of them singletons. The CDR3 covers 13 residues. With V trimmed by 8 bases and J by 2 bases, 4 bases remained unmatched. The germline V gene has CDR1 SGHTA and CDR2 FQGNSA. The material sequenced was PBMCs. The sequence came from a human donor in good health (CMV status not recorded). Some clones in this sample may be carry-over from other donors' samples. This sequence joins TRBV7-2 and TRBJ2-7, with 9 nucleotides matching TRBD2. CDR3 loop: CASRLAGTYEQYF. The CDR3 DNA reads TGTGCCAGCCGTCTAGCGGGAACCTACGAGCAGTACTTC.